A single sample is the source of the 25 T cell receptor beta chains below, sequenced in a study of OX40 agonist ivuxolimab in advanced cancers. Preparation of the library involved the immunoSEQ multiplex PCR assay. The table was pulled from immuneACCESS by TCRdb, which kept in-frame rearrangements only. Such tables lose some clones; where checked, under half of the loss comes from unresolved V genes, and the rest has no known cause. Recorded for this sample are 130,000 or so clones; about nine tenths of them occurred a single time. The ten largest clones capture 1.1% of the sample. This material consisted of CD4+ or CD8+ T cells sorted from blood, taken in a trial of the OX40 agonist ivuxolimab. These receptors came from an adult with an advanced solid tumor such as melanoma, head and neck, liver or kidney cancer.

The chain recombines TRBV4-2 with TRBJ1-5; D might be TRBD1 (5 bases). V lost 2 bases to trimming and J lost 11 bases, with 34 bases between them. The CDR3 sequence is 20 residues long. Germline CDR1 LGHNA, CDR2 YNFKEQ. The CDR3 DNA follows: TGTGCCAGCAGCCAATGGGGAACTCTTCAGGGTACCCGGCTTGAAGAAGCCCAGCATTTT. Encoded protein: CASSQWGTLQGTRLEEAQHF.

The CDR3 nucleotides are TGTGCCAGTAGTCCACGGGGGGGCGACGTCTATGGCTACACCTTC. This codes for CASSPRGGDVYGYTF. The chain has TRBV19 and TRBJ1-2; D might be TRBD1 (6 bases). Germline V gives CDR1 LNHDA, CDR2 SQIVND (reference sequence). This CDR3 region has 15 residues. Trimming left V 5 bases short and J 4 bases short, with 17 bases between.

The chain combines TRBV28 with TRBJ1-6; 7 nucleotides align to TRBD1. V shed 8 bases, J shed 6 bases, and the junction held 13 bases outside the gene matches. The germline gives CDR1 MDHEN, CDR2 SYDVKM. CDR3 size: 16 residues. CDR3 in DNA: TGTGCCAGCTTCATGGGAGGGGGCTTTCGTAATTCACCCCTCCACTTT. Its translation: CASFMGGGFRNSPLHF.

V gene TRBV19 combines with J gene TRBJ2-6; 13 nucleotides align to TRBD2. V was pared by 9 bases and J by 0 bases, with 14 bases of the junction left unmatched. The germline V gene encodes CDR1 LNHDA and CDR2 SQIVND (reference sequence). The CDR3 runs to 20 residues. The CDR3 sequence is CASHTPRLAGGRSGANVLTF. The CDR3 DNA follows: TGTGCCAGCCACACCCCACGACTAGCGGGAGGTCGCTCTGGGGCCAACGTCCTGACTTTC.

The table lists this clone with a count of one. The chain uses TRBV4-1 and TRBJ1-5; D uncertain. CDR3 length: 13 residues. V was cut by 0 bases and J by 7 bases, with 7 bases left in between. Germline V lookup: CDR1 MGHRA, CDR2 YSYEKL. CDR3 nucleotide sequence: TGCGCCAGCAGCCAAGAAGAGGGCCAGCCCCAGCATTTT. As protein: CASSQEEGQPQHF.

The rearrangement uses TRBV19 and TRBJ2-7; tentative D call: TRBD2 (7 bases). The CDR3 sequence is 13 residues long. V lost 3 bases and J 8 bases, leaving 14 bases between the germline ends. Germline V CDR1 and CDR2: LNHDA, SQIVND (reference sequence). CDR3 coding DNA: TGTGCCAGTAGTATTGCGGGGGCGGAGAAGCAGTACTTC. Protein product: CASSIAGAEKQYF.

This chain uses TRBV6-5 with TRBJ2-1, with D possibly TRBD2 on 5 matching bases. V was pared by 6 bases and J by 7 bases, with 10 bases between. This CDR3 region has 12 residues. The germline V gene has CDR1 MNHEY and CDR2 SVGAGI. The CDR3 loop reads CASSLLGNEQFF. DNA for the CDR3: TGTGCCAGCAGCTTACTAGGGAATGAGCAGTTCTTC.

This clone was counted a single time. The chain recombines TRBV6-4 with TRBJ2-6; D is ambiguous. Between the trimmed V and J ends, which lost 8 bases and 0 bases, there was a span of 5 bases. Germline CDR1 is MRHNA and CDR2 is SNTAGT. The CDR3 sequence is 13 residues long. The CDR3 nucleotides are TGTGCCAGCGGAAACTCTGGGGCCAACGTCCTGACTTTC. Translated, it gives CASGNSGANVLTF.

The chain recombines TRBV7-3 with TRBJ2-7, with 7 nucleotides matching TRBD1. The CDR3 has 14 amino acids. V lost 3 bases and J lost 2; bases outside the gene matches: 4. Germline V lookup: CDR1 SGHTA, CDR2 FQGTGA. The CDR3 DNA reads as TGTGCCAGCAGCTTCTCAGGGGGAGCCTACGAGCAGTACTTC. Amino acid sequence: CASSFSGGAYEQYF.

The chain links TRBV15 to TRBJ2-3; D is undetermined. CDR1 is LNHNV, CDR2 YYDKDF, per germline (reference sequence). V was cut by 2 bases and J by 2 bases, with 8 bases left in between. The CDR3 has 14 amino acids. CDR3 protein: CATSRWEVTDTQYF. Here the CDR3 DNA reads TGTGCCACCAGCAGATGGGAAGTCACAGATACGCAGTATTTT.

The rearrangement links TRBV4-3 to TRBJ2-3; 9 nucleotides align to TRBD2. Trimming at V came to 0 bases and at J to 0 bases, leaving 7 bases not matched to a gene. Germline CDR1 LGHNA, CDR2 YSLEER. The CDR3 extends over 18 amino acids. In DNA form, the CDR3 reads TGCGCCAGCAGCCAAGAAGGTCGACTAGCGGTTAGCACAGATACGCAGTATTTT. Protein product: CASSQEGRLAVSTDTQYF.

The CDR3 DNA follows: TGTGCCAGTAGTAGGGCCGGGGAGCTGTTTTTT. It is translated as CASSRAGELFF. V is TRBV19 and J is TRBJ2-2; no firm D call. Per germline, CDR1 LNHDA and CDR2 SQIVND (reference sequence). The V gene lost 4 bases and the J gene lost 6 bases, with 3 bases spanning the gap. The length of the CDR3 is 11 residues.

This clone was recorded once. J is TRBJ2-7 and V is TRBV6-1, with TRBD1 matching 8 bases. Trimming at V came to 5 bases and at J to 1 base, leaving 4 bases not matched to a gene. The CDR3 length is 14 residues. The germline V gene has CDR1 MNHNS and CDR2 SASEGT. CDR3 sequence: CASSIDRGSYEQYF. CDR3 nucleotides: TGTGCCAGCAGTATCGACAGGGGATCCTACGAGCAGTACTTC.

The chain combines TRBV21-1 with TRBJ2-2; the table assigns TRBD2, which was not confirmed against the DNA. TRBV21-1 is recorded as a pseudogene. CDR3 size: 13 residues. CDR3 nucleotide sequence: TGTGCCAGCCCCACCGGGTTCACCGGGGAGCTGTTTTTT. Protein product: CASPTGFTGELFF.

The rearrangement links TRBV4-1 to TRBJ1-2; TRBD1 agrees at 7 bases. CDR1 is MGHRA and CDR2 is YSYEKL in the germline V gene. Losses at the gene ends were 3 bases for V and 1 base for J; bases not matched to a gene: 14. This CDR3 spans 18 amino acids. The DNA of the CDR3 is TGCGCCAGCAGCCATCGCGCGAGGGGGGACAGCCTTAACTATGGCTACACCTTC. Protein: CASSHRARGDSLNYGYTF.

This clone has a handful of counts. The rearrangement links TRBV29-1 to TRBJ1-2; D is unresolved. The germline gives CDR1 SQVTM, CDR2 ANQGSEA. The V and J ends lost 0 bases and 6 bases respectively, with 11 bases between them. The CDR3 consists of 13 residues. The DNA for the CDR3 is TGCAGCGTTGAAGAGGCCAGTGAGAATGGCTACACCTTC. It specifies CSVEEASENGYTF.

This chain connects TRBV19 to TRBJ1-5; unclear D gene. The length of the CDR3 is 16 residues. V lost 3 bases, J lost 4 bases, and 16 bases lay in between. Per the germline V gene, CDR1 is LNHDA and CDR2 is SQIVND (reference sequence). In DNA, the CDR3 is TGTGCCAGTAGTATTAGTCCCCTAGGGAATAATCAGCCCCAGCATTTT. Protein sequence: CASSISPLGNNQPQHF.

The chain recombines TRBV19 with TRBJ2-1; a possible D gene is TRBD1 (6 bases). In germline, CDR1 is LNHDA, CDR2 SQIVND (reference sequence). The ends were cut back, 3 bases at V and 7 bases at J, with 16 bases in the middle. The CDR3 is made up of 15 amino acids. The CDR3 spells CASSIGGWQGNEQFF. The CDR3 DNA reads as TGTGCCAGTAGTATTGGTGGGTGGCAGGGGAATGAGCAGTTCTTC.

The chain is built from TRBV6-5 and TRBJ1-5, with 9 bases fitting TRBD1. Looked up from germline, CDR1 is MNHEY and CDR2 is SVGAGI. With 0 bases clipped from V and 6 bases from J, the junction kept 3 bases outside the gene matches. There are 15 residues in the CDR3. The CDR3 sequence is CASSYSGQGSQPQHF. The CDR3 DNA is TGTGCCAGCAGTTACTCGGGACAGGGCAGTCAGCCCCAGCATTTT.

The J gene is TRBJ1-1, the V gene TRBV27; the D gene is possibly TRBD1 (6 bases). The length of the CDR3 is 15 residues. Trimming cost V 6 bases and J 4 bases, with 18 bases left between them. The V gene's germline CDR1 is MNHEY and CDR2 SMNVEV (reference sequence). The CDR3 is CASRAGLGAITEAFF. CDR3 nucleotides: TGTGCCAGCAGAGCGGGACTGGGGGCGATCACTGAAGCTTTCTTT.

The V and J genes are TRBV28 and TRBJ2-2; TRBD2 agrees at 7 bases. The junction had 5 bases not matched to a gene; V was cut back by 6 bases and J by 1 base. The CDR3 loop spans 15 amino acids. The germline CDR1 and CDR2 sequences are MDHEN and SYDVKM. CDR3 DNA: TGTGCCAGCAGGTCGGGAGGAGGGAACACCGGGGAGCTGTTTTTT. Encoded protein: CASRSGGGNTGELFF.

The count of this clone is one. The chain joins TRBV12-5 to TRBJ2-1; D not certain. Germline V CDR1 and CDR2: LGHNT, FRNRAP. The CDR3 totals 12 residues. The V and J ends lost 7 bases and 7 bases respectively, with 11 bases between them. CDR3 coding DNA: TGTGCTAGTGCGGATGGCGGTAATGAGCAGTTCTTC. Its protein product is CASADGGNEQFF.

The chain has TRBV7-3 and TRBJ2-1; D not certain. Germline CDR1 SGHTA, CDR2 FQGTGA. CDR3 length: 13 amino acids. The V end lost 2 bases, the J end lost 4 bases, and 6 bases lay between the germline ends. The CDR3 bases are TGTGCCAGCAGCTTAGCGGCTTACAATGAGCAGTTCTTC. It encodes CASSLAAYNEQFF.

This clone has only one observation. The DNA of the CDR3 is TGTGCCAGCAGTTTAGCGCTTTACGAGCAGTACTTC. It is translated as CASSLALYEQYF. The rearrangement joins TRBV28 to TRBJ2-7; no definite D call. Trimming took 2 bases from V and 4 from J, leaving 6 bases between them. Germline CDR1 is MDHEN and CDR2 is SYDVKM. This CDR3 is 12 amino acids long.

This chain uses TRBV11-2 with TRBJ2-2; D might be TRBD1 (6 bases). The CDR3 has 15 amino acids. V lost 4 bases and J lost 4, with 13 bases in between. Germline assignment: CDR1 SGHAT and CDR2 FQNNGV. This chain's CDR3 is CASSSYRDPTGELFF. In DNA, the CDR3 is TGTGCCAGCAGCTCCTACAGGGACCCCACCGGGGAGCTGTTTTTT.